One and the same sample provided the 27 T cell receptor beta chains below, sequenced in a study of CD8 T cells in Susac syndrome. An input of about 0.5 to 1 ug of RNA was subjected to reverse transcription using random hexamers. Using its own MiXCR run on the immunoSEQ multiplex PCR reads, TCRdb lists one record per CDR3 protein. The sample includes over 140,000 distinct CDR3 sequences, approximately 95% seen only once; the top ten take roughly 0.14%. The sequenced material came from CD4+ T cells from PBMCs. The receptors here all came from a human donor with Susac syndrome.

This CDR3 is CASSQGLAVAPANEQFF. CDR3 sequence (DNA): TGCGCCAGCAGCCAGGGACTAGCGGTTGCTCCGGCCAATGAGCAGTTCTTC. The chain has TRBV4-1 and TRBJ2-1; 11 positions match TRBD2. Trimming at V came to 3 bases and at J to 6 bases, leaving 10 bases not matched to a gene. This CDR3 is 17 amino acids long. Germline V gene lookup returns CDR1 MGHRA and CDR2 YSYEKL.

The chain links TRBV28 to TRBJ1-1; 7 bases match TRBD1. This CDR3 comprises 15 residues. V gave up 5 bases and J gave up 0 bases; unmatched junction bases: 6. The V gene's germline CDR1 is MDHEN and CDR2 SYDVKM. The CDR3 nucleotides are TGTGCCAGCAGTACCGGGACAGCCATGAACACTGAAGCTTTCTTT. Translated: CASSTGTAMNTEAFF.

This rearrangement joins TRBV2 to TRBJ1-2; unclear D gene. Germline V gene sequence: CDR1 SNHLY, CDR2 FYNNEI. This CDR3 spans 10 amino acids. V lost 4 bases to trimming and J lost 8 bases, with 5 bases between them. CDR3 DNA sequence: TGTGCCAGCAGTGCGTCAGGCTACACCTTC. This translates into CASSASGYTF.

The chain has TRBV5-1 and TRBJ1-1; D not certain. Trimming pared 1 base from V and 1 base from J, leaving 5 bases between. This CDR3 region has 13 residues. From germline, CDR1 is SGHRS and CDR2 YFSETQ. The CDR3 protein is CASSLMGNTEAFF. As DNA, the CDR3 is TGCGCCAGCAGCTTGATGGGGAACACTGAAGCTTTCTTT. Looking up the rest from reference TRBV5-1 and TRBJ1-1 gives the full variable domain: KAGVTQTPRYLIKTRGQQVTLSCSPISGHRSVSWYQQTPGQGLQFLFEYFSETQRNKGNFPGRFSGRQFSNSRSEMNVSTLELGDSALYLCASSLMGNTEAFFGQGTRLTVV.

V usage is TRBV2 and J usage is TRBJ2-7; 10 nucleotides align to TRBD1. The junction had 5 bases not matched to a gene; V was cut back by 8 bases and J by 4 bases. This CDR3 has 13 amino acids. Germline V gene sequence: CDR1 SNHLY, CDR2 FYNNEI. This chain's CDR3 is CASGQGDLYEQYF. For the CDR3, the DNA is TGTGCCAGCGGACAGGGGGATTTATACGAGCAGTACTTC.

The genes are TRBV7-9 and TRBJ2-7; 10 nucleotides match TRBD2. Germline assignment: CDR1 SEHNR and CDR2 FQNEAQ (reference sequence). After removal of 5 bases from V and 2 bases from J, the junction contained 15 bases not matched to a gene. This CDR3 is 18 amino acids long. CDR3 DNA: TGTGCCAGCAGCCCTCGGGCTAGCGGGAGTGTCCCCCCCTACGAGCAGTACTTC. Residues: CASSPRASGSVPPYEQYF.

This chain joins TRBV4-1 and TRBJ1-2; D is ambiguous. In germline, CDR1 is MGHRA, CDR2 YSYEKL. V gave up 0 bases and J gave up 4 bases, with 12 bases separating them. CDR3 length: 15 residues. CDR3 loop: CASSQDFRTIYGYTF. As DNA, the CDR3 is TGCGCCAGCAGCCAAGATTTTAGGACCATCTATGGCTACACCTTC.

This chain connects TRBV5-6 to TRBJ2-5, with TRBD1 matching 11 bases. Per germline, CDR1 SGHDT and CDR2 YYEEEE. The CDR3 extends over 15 amino acids. Trimming took 3 bases from V and 4 from J; bases not matched to a gene: 5. In DNA form, the CDR3 reads TGTGCCAGCAGCTCCCGGGACAGGGGGGTAGAGACCCAGTACTTC. Translating it yields CASSSRDRGVETQYF.

This sequence joins TRBV23-1 and TRBJ2-7; possibly TRBD1 or TRBD2 for D (5 bases each). TRBV23-1 is sorted into the ORF group, with uncertain function. Trimming left V 4 bases short and J 4 bases short, with 23 bases between. The CDR3 covers 17 residues. CDR3 nucleotides: TGCGCCAGCAGTCTCAAACCGGGACCAATCCTTTGGTACGAGCAGTACTTC. Translating it yields CASSLKPGPILWYEQYF.

This clonotype was seen a single time. The chain recombines TRBV20-1 with TRBJ1-1; D gene ambiguous. The CDR3 runs to 12 residues. Germline V lookup: CDR1 DFQATT, CDR2 SNEGSKA (reference sequence). Trimming shortened V by 1 base and J by 4 bases, and 7 bases separated the two germline ends. CDR3 protein: CSARGSSTEAFF. The CDR3 DNA follows: TGCAGTGCTAGAGGTAGTAGCACTGAAGCTTTCTTT.

This clonotype was seen a few times. The chain carries TRBV9 and TRBJ1-1; D uncertain. The CDR3 is 15 residues long. The germline gives CDR1 SGDLS, CDR2 YYNGEE. Trimming pared 0 bases from V and 2 bases from J, leaving 11 bases between. In DNA, the CDR3 is TGTGCCAGCAGCGTAGCTGGGCAGGCTAACACTGAAGCTTTCTTT. Protein: CASSVAGQANTEAFF.

The chain uses TRBV24-1 and TRBJ1-2, with D hard to call. V lost 1 base and J lost 2, with 7 bases in between. This CDR3 contains 14 residues. In germline, CDR1 is KGHDR, CDR2 SFDVKD. CDR3 region: CATSDFHRNYGYTF. The CDR3 region has the DNA TGTGCCACCAGTGATTTTCACAGAAACTATGGCTACACCTTC.

V usage is TRBV30 and J usage is TRBJ2-5, with TRBD1 matching over 7 bases. Germline values: CDR1 GTSNPN, CDR2 SVGIG (reference sequence). The CDR3 sequence is 13 residues long. The J segment lost 4 bases and the V segment lost 3 bases, leaving 5 bases of the junction unmatched. Here the CDR3 DNA reads TGTGCCTGGAGAATAGGGGGCGGAGAGACCCAGTACTTC. Protein product: CAWRIGGGETQYF.

V usage is TRBV12-3 or TRBV12-4 and J usage is TRBJ1-1; D perhaps matches TRBD1 (6 bases). The CDR3 covers 19 residues. Trimming stripped 2 bases from V and 3 bases from J, with 25 bases between. CDR3 region: CASSLLRPGATLWDTEAFF. In DNA, the CDR3 is TGTGCCAGCAGTTTACTCCGCCCGGGGGCGACCCTTTGGGACACTGAAGCTTTCTTT.

The chain has TRBV14 and TRBJ1-4, with 8 positions matching TRBD1. Germline V gene data show CDR1 as SGHDN and CDR2 as FVKESK. The CDR3 sequence is 15 residues long. V shed 2 bases and J 5 bases; nucleotides not matched to a gene: 4. The CDR3 region is CASSQLRGRNEKLFF. CDR3 nucleotides: TGTGCCAGCAGCCAACTCAGGGGGCGGAATGAAAAACTGTTTTTT.

The chain links TRBV25-1 to TRBJ2-2, with D perhaps given as TRBD1 or TRBD2 (5 bases each). The CDR3 has 16 residues. CDR1 is MGHDK and CDR2 is SYGVNS in the germline V gene. Trimming shortened V by 8 bases and J by 0 bases, and 16 bases separated the two germline ends. The CDR3 sequence: CASGPGPRSNTGELFF. For the CDR3, the DNA is TGTGCCAGCGGACCGGGGCCGCGCTCGAACACCGGGGAGCTGTTTTTT.

The chain employs TRBV20-1 and TRBJ2-7, with D tentatively TRBD1 or TRBD2 (5 bases each). Trimming left V 3 bases short and J 4 bases short, with 16 bases between. The CDR3 has 14 residues. The germline V gene has CDR1 DFQATT and CDR2 SNEGSKA (reference sequence). The CDR3 sequence: CSASMTGLTYEQYF. The CDR3 DNA follows: TGCAGTGCTAGTATGACGGGGCTGACTTACGAGCAGTACTTC.

The chain uses TRBV5-6 and TRBJ2-1, with 7 bases matching TRBD1. This CDR3 comprises 13 residues. Per the germline V gene, CDR1 is SGHDT and CDR2 is YYEEEE. The trim removed 7 bases at V and 5 bases at J, leaving 6 bases unmatched. Written as DNA, the CDR3 is TGTGCCAGCCACTCAGACAGGGACAATGAGCAGTTCTTC. It translates to CASHSDRDNEQFF.

V usage is TRBV20-1 and J usage is TRBJ2-3; D gene unclear. Germline CDR1 reads DFQATT; CDR2 reads SNEGSKA (reference sequence). Deletions cut 6 bases from V and 8 bases from J, with 15 bases between. There are 12 residues in the CDR3. For the CDR3, the DNA is TGCAGTGCACGGCGACTCTCCCTTACGCAGTATTTT. It encodes CSARRLSLTQYF.

The V and J genes are TRBV12-3 or TRBV12-4 and TRBJ2-1; the match to TRBD2 covers 10 bases. This CDR3 has 13 residues. The V gene end was trimmed by 7 bases and the J gene end by 6 bases; junction bases not matched to a gene: 3. This chain's CDR3 is CASIIAGGNEQFF. The CDR3 DNA follows: TGTGCCAGCATAATAGCGGGAGGCAATGAGCAGTTCTTC.

This rearrangement joins TRBV3-1 to TRBJ2-2, with 8 bases that match TRBD2. V trimming: 1 base; J trimming: 3 bases; junction bases outside the gene matches: 1. From germline, CDR1 is LGHDT and CDR2 YNNKEL (reference sequence). The CDR3 extends over 15 amino acids. The DNA for the CDR3 is TGTGCCAGCAGCCAAGGACTAGCGTACACCGGGGAGCTGTTTTTT. This sequence encodes CASSQGLAYTGELFF.

This clonotype came up once. The genes are TRBV5-4 and TRBJ2-7; 10 nucleotides align to TRBD1. J gave up 3 bases and V 0 bases, and 3 bases lay outside the gene matches. Germline-derived CDR1 and CDR2 are SGHNT and YYREEE (reference sequence). The CDR3 runs to 15 residues. CDR3 sequence reads: CASSLGQGAVYEQYF. DNA of the CDR3: TGTGCCAGCAGCTTGGGACAGGGGGCAGTCTACGAGCAGTACTTC.

This clonotype was seen a few times. The gene calls are TRBV7-2 and TRBJ2-7; 8 positions agree with TRBD1. The V gene end was trimmed by 2 bases and the J gene end by 2 bases; junction bases not matched to a gene: 2. The CDR3 runs 14 residues. CDR1 is SGHTA and CDR2 is FQGNSA in the germline V gene. CDR3 loop: CASSLRDRPYEQYF. The CDR3 bases are TGTGCCAGCAGCTTACGGGACAGGCCCTACGAGCAGTACTTC.

V gene TRBV12-3 or TRBV12-4 combines with J gene TRBJ1-2, with D tentatively TRBD1 (6 bases). This CDR3 contains 13 residues. Trimming left V 8 bases short and J 3 bases short, with 13 bases between. DNA for the CDR3: TGTGCCAGCTATGGGGGGCTCGACTATGGCTACACCTTC. This translates into CASYGGLDYGYTF.

The chain has TRBV30 and TRBJ2-7; 7 nucleotides line up with TRBD1. J gave up 4 bases and V 3 bases, and 18 bases lay outside the gene matches. Germline loops: CDR1 GTSNPN, CDR2 SVGIG (reference sequence). This CDR3 is 17 amino acids long. CDR3 in amino acids: CAWSPRQGSGFGYEQYF. The CDR3 DNA reads as TGTGCCTGGAGCCCCCGACAGGGATCCGGGTTTGGGTACGAGCAGTACTTC.

V is TRBV29-1 and J is TRBJ2-5, with 12 bases fitting TRBD2. Trimming cost V 1 base and J 4 bases; bases outside gene matches: 1. Germline-derived CDR1 and CDR2 are SQVTM and ANQGSEA. CDR3 length equals 14 residues. The CDR3 spells CSVEVTSGGETQYF. The CDR3 DNA is TGCAGCGTTGAAGTGACTAGCGGGGGAGAGACCCAGTACTTC.

This sequence joins TRBV4-1 and TRBJ1-1; D gene uncertain. Per the germline V gene, CDR1 is MGHRA and CDR2 is YSYEKL. This CDR3 contains 11 residues. Trimming stripped 3 bases from V and 5 bases from J, with 4 bases between. CDR3: CASSQQTEAFF. The CDR3 nucleotides read TGCGCCAGCAGCCAGCAAACTGAAGCTTTCTTT.